The table lists the clone carrying this T cell receptor beta chain with a few counts. The data derive from a study of early T cells in non-severe SARS-CoV-2 infection. Germline lookup yields CDR1 MDHEN and CDR2 SYDVKM. This CDR3 contains 14 residues. V lost 5 bases to trimming and J lost 4 bases, with 15 bases between them. From the 5' RACE reads, TCRdb called clonotypes with MiXCR, one entry per CDR3 protein. The table lists about 48,000 distinct CDR3 sequences, around 9.5% of them singletons. Sample: whole blood. The genes are TRBV28 and TRBJ2-7; D could derive from TRBD1 or TRBD2 (6 bases each). The receptor's source is an adult who was a healthcare worker with PCR-confirmed SARS-CoV-2 infection or an uninfected control (not recorded which). The CDR3 nucleotides read TGTGCCAGCAGTCAAGGGGGGACACTTTACGAGCAGTACTTC. This sequence encodes CASSQGGTLYEQYF.